The rows below give T cell receptor beta chains drawn from one sample of a study of regulatory T cells in long-lasting Graves disease. Via MiXCR, TCRdb re-called the multiplex PCR reads, giving one row per CDR3 protein. Among about 610,000 distinct CDR3 sequences listed, about 16% were seen once. The sample also formed part of further work on T cells in Graves' hyperthyroidism and ophthalmopathy.

The sample in question was peripheral blood mononuclear cells (PBMCs), obtained at new diagnosis, from a patient treated with antithyroid drugs. The source of these receptors is a man younger than 30 with Graves disease. CDR3s include the opening cysteine and the closing phenylalanine or tryptophan. Fields, in order: V gene, clone size, D gene, J gene, CDR3 protein, CDR3 DNA. The D gene is left open where the match is weak. Expanded clones are given a class, and other clones once, few, many or no size at all.

V gene: TRBV2
clone size: few
D gene: TRBD1
J gene: TRBJ1-5
CDR3 protein: CASSRDRVRTGNQPQHF
CDR3 DNA: TGTGCCAGCAGTAGGGACAGGGTGAGGACTGGCAATCAGCCCCAGCATTTT

V gene: TRBV11-2
clone size: many
D gene: NA
J gene: TRBJ2-1
CDR3 protein: CASSFEYNEQFF
CDR3 DNA: TGTGCCAGCAGCTTCGAATACAATGAGCAGTTCTTC

V gene: TRBV7-2
clone size: few
D gene: TRBD1
J gene: TRBJ2-7
CDR3 protein: CASSFAPGTGIYEQYF
CDR3 DNA: TGTGCCAGCAGCTTCGCCCCCGGGACAGGGATATACGAGCAGTACTTC

V gene: TRBV28
clone size: few
D gene: NA
J gene: TRBJ1-4
CDR3 protein: CASTDLDDGEKLFF
CDR3 DNA: TGTGCCAGCACTGACCTAGACGATGGTGAAAAACTGTTTTTT

V gene: TRBV2
clone size: many
D gene: NA
J gene: TRBJ2-2
CDR3 protein: CASSEVLNTGELFF
CDR3 DNA: TGTGCCAGCAGTGAAGTTCTGAACACCGGGGAGCTGTTTTTT

V gene: TRBV15
clone size: many
D gene: TRBD1
J gene: TRBJ1-5
CDR3 protein: CATSRSEQGDGQPQHF
CDR3 DNA: TGTGCCACCAGCAGGTCGGAGCAGGGGGACGGGCAGCCCCAGCATTTT

V gene: TRBV30
clone size: many
D gene: TRBD2
J gene: TRBJ2-5
CDR3 protein: CAWSVTSGKETQYF
CDR3 DNA: TGTGCCTGGAGTGTAACTAGCGGTAAAGAGACCCAGTACTTC

V gene: TRBV20-1
clone size: NA
D gene: TRBD1
J gene: TRBJ2-5
CDR3 protein: CSGVRGREETQYF
CDR3 DNA: TGCAGTGGAGTCAGGGGGCGCGAAGAGACCCAGTACTTC

V gene: TRBV11-2
clone size: many
D gene: TRBD2
J gene: TRBJ2-5
CDR3 protein: CASSSSGGETQYF
CDR3 DNA: TGTGCCAGCAGCTCGAGCGGGGGAGAGACCCAGTACTTC

V gene: TRBV2
clone size: many
D gene: NA
J gene: TRBJ1-2
CDR3 protein: CASSASENYGYTF
CDR3 DNA: TGTGCCAGCAGTGCGTCGGAGAACTATGGCTACACCTTC

V gene: TRBV7-9
clone size: many
D gene: NA
J gene: TRBJ2-7
CDR3 protein: CASTSTGAEVYEQYF
CDR3 DNA: TGTGCCAGCACCTCAACAGGCGCCGAGGTCTACGAGCAGTACTTC

V gene: TRBV4-1
clone size: NA
D gene: NA
J gene: TRBJ1-1
CDR3 protein: CASSQEVGREAFF
CDR3 DNA: TGCGCCAGCAGCCAAGAGGTGGGCAGGGAAGCTTTCTTT

V gene: TRBV6-2/TRBV6-3
clone size: many
D gene: TRBD2
J gene: TRBJ2-1
CDR3 protein: CASSERLAKYNEQFF
CDR3 DNA: TGTGCCAGCAGTGAGCGACTAGCGAAATACAATGAGCAGTTCTTC

V gene: TRBV20-1
clone size: NA
D gene: TRBD2
J gene: TRBJ2-3
CDR3 protein: CSPEESGGRSTDTQYF
CDR3 DNA: TGCAGTCCCGAGGAGTCGGGCGGGAGGAGCACAGATACGCAGTATTTT

V gene: TRBV7-2
clone size: many
D gene: NA
J gene: TRBJ2-1
CDR3 protein: CASSFPLWEGDYNEQFF
CDR3 DNA: TGTGCCAGCAGCTTCCCCCTCTGGGAGGGGGACTACAATGAGCAGTTCTTC

V gene: TRBV18
clone size: few
D gene: NA
J gene: TRBJ1-2
CDR3 protein: CASYETLRPKDGYTF
CDR3 DNA: TGTGCCAGCTACGAAACCCTGAGACCTAAGGATGGCTACACCTTC

V gene: TRBV9
clone size: NA
D gene: NA
J gene: TRBJ2-7
CDR3 protein: CASNSDLGNEQYF
CDR3 DNA: TGTGCCAGCAATTCGGACCTAGGAAACGAGCAGTACTTC

V gene: TRBV3-1
clone size: few
D gene: NA
J gene: TRBJ2-3
CDR3 protein: CASSHRQYRKGDTQYF
CDR3 DNA: TGTGCCAGCAGCCACCGACAGTACCGTAAGGGAGATACGCAGTATTTT

V gene: TRBV5-1
clone size: many
D gene: NA
J gene: TRBJ1-1
CDR3 protein: CASSPQTTNTEAFF
CDR3 DNA: TGCGCCAGCAGCCCACAAACCACGAACACTGAAGCTTTCTTT

V gene: TRBV7-9
clone size: many
D gene: NA
J gene: TRBJ2-7
CDR3 protein: CASSFANEQYF
CDR3 DNA: TGTGCCAGCAGCTTTGCGAACGAGCAGTACTTC

V gene: TRBV7-2
clone size: NA
D gene: NA
J gene: TRBJ1-3
CDR3 protein: CASSLGPGRRGLGGNTIYF
CDR3 DNA: TGTGCCAGCAGCTTAGGCCCGGGACGCAGGGGACTCGGTGGAAACACCATATATTTT

V gene: TRBV18
clone size: NA
D gene: NA
J gene: TRBJ2-5
CDR3 protein: CASPPPQETQYF
CDR3 DNA: TGTGCCAGCCCACCACCGCAAGAGACCCAGTACTTC

V gene: TRBV6-5
clone size: NA
D gene: NA
J gene: TRBJ1-4
CDR3 protein: CASSYSSWGNEKLFF
CDR3 DNA: TGTGCCAGCAGTTACTCGTCGTGGGGGAATGAAAAACTGTTTTTT

V gene: TRBV5-5
clone size: few
D gene: TRBD2
J gene: TRBJ2-3
CDR3 protein: CASSWDYTDTQYF
CDR3 DNA: TGTGCCAGCAGCTGGGACTACACAGATACGCAGTATTTT

V gene: TRBV7-8
clone size: NA
D gene: TRBD2
J gene: TRBJ2-7
CDR3 protein: CASSSQQGLAYEQYF
CDR3 DNA: TGTGCCAGCAGCTCCCAGCAGGGACTAGCCTACGAGCAGTACTTC

V gene: TRBV7-2
clone size: few
D gene: NA
J gene: TRBJ1-5
CDR3 protein: CASSPIPFNQPQHF
CDR3 DNA: TGTGCCAGCAGCCCCATCCCTTTTAATCAGCCCCAGCATTTT

V gene: TRBV20-1
clone size: few
D gene: TRBD2
J gene: TRBJ2-3
CDR3 protein: CSAGTWGGTQYF
CDR3 DNA: TGCAGTGCGGGCACCTGGGGGGGTACGCAGTATTTT

V gene: TRBV12-3/TRBV12-4
clone size: many
D gene: TRBD2
J gene: TRBJ2-7
CDR3 protein: CASSDLLAGGQYEQYF
CDR3 DNA: TGTGCCAGCAGTGACCTACTAGCGGGAGGGCAATACGAGCAGTACTTC

V gene: TRBV6-5
clone size: many
D gene: NA
J gene: TRBJ1-4
CDR3 protein: CASSYGTADRNEKLFF
CDR3 DNA: TGTGCCAGCAGTTACGGCACTGCCGACCGGAATGAAAAACTGTTTTTT

V gene: TRBV20-1
clone size: NA
D gene: TRBD2
J gene: TRBJ2-1
CDR3 protein: CSARGITTKGTSGAYNEQFF
CDR3 DNA: TGCAGTGCTAGAGGGATTACTACCAAGGGGACTAGCGGGGCCTACAATGAGCAGTTCTTC

V gene: TRBV6-2/TRBV6-3
clone size: few
D gene: TRBD2
J gene: TRBJ2-7
CDR3 protein: CASARLAGAYEQYF
CDR3 DNA: TGTGCCAGCGCCCGACTAGCGGGGGCCTACGAGCAGTACTTC

V gene: TRBV5-6
clone size: many
D gene: NA
J gene: TRBJ2-3
CDR3 protein: CASSLAAGREKTDTQYF
CDR3 DNA: TGTGCCAGCAGCTTGGCCGCCGGGCGGGAAAAGACAGATACGCAGTATTTT

V gene: TRBV6-1
clone size: NA
D gene: TRBD2
J gene: TRBJ2-3
CDR3 protein: CASSGTSGSWSDTQYF
CDR3 DNA: TGTGCCAGCAGTGGGACTAGCGGGAGCTGGTCGGATACGCAGTATTTT